This T cell receptor beta chain was found in a study of identical twins. Each CDR3 protein gets one entry after TCRdb re-called the 5' RACE reads with MiXCR. The sample records around 670,000 distinct CDR3 sequences, roughly 6% being singletons. The V and J ends lost 6 bases and 8 bases, in that order; junction bases with no gene match: 9. This CDR3 region has 12 residues. Germline V CDR1 and CDR2: DFQATT, SNEGSKA (reference sequence). About this clonotype: Its antigen remains unknown.

The study, taken as a whole, reports: There were fewer insertions in abundant cord blood beta clonotypes, but memory repertoires showed no such pattern.

The chain recombines TRBV20-1 with TRBJ2-7, with 8 nucleotides matching TRBD2. This receptor was identified in a young man in good health. The sample taken for sequencing was naive T cells sorted from blood. The chain's CDR3 is CSAPGTSSQQYF. The CDR3 DNA is TGCAGTGCGCCCGGGACTAGTTCCCAGCAGTACTTC.